This T cell receptor (beta chain) emerged from a study of cytotoxic CD8 clonotypes in ibrutinib-treated CLL. The table came from immunoSEQ multiplex PCR; TCRdb's copy has only in-frame clones and leaves some out. This table holds some 22,000 clones, about four fifths found once. This specimen was PBMCs, taken before ibrutinib treatment. This receptor was obtained from a human donor with chronic lymphocytic leukemia.

CDR3 amino acids: CASSVSQGTQLFF. CDR3 in DNA: TGTGCCAGCAGCGTGTCACAGGGGACGCAACTGTTTTTT. The chain joins TRBV7-2 to TRBJ1-4, with 7 bases aligning to TRBD1. Germline CDR1 SGHTA, CDR2 FQGNSA. V was pared by 5 bases and J by 12 bases, with 9 bases of the junction left unmatched. The CDR3 is made up of 13 amino acids.